This TCR beta chain comes out of a study of shared clonotypes between healthy human individuals. The germline V gene encodes CDR1 SGHTA and CDR2 FQGNSA. The V and J ends lost 5 bases and 7 bases respectively, with 21 bases between them. This CDR3 has 16 residues. A roughly 200 ng quantity of DNA, tens of thousands of T cell genomes, went into the sorted-subset replicate PCRs. Repertoires were generated with immunoSEQ multiplex PCR, while TCRdb's copy carries only in-frame clones and drops some. The sample consists of hundreds of thousands of clones, more than 70% of them appearing once. Among the donors, all were Caucasian adults who lived in Nashville, Tennessee.

The sequence was collected from a woman aged 30 to 39 in good health. Material for sequencing was memory CD4+ T cells sorted from blood. Subset indicated: CD45RA-negative fraction. The chain couples TRBV7-2 to TRBJ2-1; D possibly corresponds to TRBD2 (6 bases). CDR3 coding DNA: TGTGCCAGCAGCCCACGCTACGGGAGAGTCAGGAATGAGCAGTTCTTC. This sequence encodes CASSPRYGRVRNEQFF.